The T cell receptor beta chain under discussion was sequenced for a study of blood T cell repertoires in COVID-19. The junction had 0 bases not matched to a gene; V was cut back by 0 bases and J by 3 bases. The CDR3 totals 15 residues. Germline CDR1 reads SGHRS; CDR2 reads YFSETQ. The assay was immunoSEQ multiplex PCR, and TCRdb's table has in-frame clones only and misses some. The repertoire holds roughly 49,000 clones, 83% seen once, with 16% in the top ten. The sequencing sample was made of peripheral blood. The TCR sequence derives from a man in his forties with acute or convalescent COVID-19. The rearrangement uses TRBV5-1 and TRBJ1-4; 9 bases line up with TRBD1. This CDR3 is CASSLGDRANEKLFF. Written as DNA, the CDR3 is TGCGCCAGCAGCTTGGGGGACAGGGCTAATGAAAAACTGTTTTTT.